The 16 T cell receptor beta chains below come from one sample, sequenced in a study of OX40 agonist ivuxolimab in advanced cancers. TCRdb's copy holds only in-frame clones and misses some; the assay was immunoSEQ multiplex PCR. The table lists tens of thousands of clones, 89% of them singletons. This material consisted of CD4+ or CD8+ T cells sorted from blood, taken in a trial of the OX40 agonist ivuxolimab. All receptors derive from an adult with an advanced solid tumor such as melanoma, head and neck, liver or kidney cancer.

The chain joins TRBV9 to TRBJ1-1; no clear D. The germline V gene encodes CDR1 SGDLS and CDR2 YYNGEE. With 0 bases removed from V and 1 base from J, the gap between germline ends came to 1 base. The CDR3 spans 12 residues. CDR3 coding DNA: TGTGCCAGCAGCGTAGCGAACACTGAAGCTTTCTTT. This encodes CASSVANTEAFF. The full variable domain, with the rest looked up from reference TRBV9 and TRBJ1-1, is DSGVTQTPKHLITATGQRVTLRCSPRSGDLSVYWYQQSLDQGLQFLIQYYNGEERAKGNILERFSAQQFPDLHSELNLSSLELGDSALYFCASSVANTEAFFGQGTRLTVV.

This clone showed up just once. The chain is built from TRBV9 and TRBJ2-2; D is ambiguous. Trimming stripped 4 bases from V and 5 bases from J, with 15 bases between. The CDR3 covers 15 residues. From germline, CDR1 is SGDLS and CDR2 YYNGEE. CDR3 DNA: TGTGCCAGCAGCCCCGCCCCCCGGCGGACCGGGGAGCTGTTTTTT. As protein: CASSPAPRRTGELFF.

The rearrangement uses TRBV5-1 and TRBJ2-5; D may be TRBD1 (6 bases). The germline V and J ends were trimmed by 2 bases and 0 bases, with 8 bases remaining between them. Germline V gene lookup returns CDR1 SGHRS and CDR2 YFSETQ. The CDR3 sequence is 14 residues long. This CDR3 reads CASSFQGYQETQYF. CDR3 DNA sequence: TGCGCCAGCAGCTTCCAGGGGTACCAAGAGACCCAGTACTTC.

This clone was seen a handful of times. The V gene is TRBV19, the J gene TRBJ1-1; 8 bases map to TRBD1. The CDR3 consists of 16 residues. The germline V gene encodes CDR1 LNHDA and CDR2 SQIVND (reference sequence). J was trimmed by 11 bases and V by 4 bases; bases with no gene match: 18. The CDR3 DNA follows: TGTGCCAGTAGTAGAAAGGCTGGCAGGGGGCTGCAAGAGGCTTTCTTT. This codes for CASSRKAGRGLQEAFF.

CDR3 nucleotides: TGTGCCAGCACATTAGCGGGCTCCTACGAGCAGTACTTC. Its protein is CASTLAGSYEQYF. This chain joins TRBV11-2 and TRBJ2-7; 7 nucleotides match TRBD2. Germline V gene data show CDR1 as SGHAT and CDR2 as FQNNGV. CDR3 length: 13 residues. V trimming: 7 bases; J trimming: 0 bases; junction bases outside the gene matches: 3.

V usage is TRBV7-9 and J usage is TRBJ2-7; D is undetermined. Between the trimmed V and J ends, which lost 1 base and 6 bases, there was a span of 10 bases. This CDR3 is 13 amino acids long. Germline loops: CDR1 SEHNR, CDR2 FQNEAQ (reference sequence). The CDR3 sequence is CASSLDEWGEQYF. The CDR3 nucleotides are TGTGCCAGCAGCTTAGACGAATGGGGCGAGCAGTACTTC.

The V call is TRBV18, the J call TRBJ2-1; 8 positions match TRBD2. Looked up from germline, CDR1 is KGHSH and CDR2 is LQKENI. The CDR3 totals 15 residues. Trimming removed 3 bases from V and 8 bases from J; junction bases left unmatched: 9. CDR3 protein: CASSPLSGSRDEQFF. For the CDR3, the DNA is TGTGCCAGCTCACCCTTAAGCGGGAGTCGGGATGAGCAGTTCTTC.

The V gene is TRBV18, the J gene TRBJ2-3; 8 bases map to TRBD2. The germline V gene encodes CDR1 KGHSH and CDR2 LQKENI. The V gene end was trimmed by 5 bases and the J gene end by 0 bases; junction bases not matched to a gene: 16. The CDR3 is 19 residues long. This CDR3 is CASSEISQLAVSSTDTQYF. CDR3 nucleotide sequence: TGTGCCAGCTCAGAAATCTCGCAACTAGCGGTATCTAGCACAGATACGCAGTATTTT.

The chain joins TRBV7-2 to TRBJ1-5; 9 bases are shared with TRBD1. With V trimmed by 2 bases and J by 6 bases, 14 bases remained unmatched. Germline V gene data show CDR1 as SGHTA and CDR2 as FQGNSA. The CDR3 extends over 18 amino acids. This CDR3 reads CASSLIVSAGTGSQPQHF. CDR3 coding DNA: TGTGCCAGCAGCTTAATCGTGTCTGCAGGGACAGGGAGTCAGCCCCAGCATTTT.

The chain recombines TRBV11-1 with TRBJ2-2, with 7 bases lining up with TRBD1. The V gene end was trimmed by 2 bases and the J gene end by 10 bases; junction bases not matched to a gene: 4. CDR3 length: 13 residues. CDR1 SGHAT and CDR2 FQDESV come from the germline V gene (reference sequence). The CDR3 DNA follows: TGTGCCAGCAGCTTACCCGGGACAGTGGAGCTGTTTTTT. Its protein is CASSLPGTVELFF.

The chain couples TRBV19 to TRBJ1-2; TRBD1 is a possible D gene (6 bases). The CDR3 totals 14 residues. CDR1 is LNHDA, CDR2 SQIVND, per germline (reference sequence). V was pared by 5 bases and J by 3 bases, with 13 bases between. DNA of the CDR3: TGTGCCAGTAGTCCAAGAGGGGGGGACTATGGCTACACCTTC. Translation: CASSPRGGDYGYTF.

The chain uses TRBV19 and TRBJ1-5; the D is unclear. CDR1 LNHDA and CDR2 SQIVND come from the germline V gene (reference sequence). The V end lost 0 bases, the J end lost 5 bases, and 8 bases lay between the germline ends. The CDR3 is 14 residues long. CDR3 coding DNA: TGTGCCAGTAGTATAGAGTCCTTATATCAGCCCCAGCATTTT. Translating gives CASSIESLYQPQHF.

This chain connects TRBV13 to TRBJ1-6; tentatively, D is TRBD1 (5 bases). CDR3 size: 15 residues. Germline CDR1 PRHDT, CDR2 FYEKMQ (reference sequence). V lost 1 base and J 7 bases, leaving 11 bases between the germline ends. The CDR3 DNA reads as TGTGCCAGCAGCTTAGTCGGGGGAATAAATTCACCCCTCCACTTT. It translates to CASSLVGGINSPLHF.

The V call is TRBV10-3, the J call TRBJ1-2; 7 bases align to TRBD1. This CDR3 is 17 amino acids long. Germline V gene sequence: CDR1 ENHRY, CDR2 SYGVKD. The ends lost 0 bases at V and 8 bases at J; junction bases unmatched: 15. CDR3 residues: CAISESLGVTGLDGYTF. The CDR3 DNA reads TGTGCCATCAGTGAGTCCCTGGGCGTGACAGGGCTAGACGGCTACACCTTC.

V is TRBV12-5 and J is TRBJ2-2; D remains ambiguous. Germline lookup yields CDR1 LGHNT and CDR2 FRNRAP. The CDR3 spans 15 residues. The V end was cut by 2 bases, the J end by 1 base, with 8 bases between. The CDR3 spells CASGLRRMNTGELFF. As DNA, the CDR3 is TGTGCTAGTGGTTTGAGGAGAATGAACACCGGGGAGCTGTTTTTT.

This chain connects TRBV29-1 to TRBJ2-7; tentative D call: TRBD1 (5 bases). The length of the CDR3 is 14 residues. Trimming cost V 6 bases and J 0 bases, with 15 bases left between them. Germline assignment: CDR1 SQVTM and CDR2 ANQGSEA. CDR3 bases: TGCAGCGTCCTACAGGACCTGAGCTCCTACGAGCAGTACTTC. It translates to CSVLQDLSSYEQYF.